The source of this T cell receptor (beta chain) is a study of T cell responses to AZD1222 COVID-19 vaccine. Notes on the study in general: Spike was spanned by vaccine-associated CD4 TCRs, with dominance at 160-218 and 743-854. It was only after the peak T cell response that any repertoires were sampled. Baseline antibody screening turned up just six or seven seropositive AZD1222 recipients. Variant regions that are unmutated are reportedly the target of nearly half of spike-specific TCRs.

Per the germline V gene, CDR1 is SQVTM and CDR2 is ANQGSEA. Trimming took 7 bases from V and 10 from J, leaving 22 bases between them. This CDR3 comprises 13 residues. This clone was detected only once. Its antigen is not known. Method: immunoSEQ multiplex PCR; TCRdb's copy keeps in-frame clones and lacks some. Among 150,000 or so clones listed, about nine tenths were seen once. The genes are TRBV29-1 and TRBJ1-1, with D tentatively TRBD1 (6 bases). The sequence came from an adult in good health. Sample: peripheral blood, taken on day 0 of AZD1222 vaccination. CDR3 sequence (DNA): TGCAGCGGCGGCCAGGGGAGGTCGTCCTTAGCTTTCTTT. It translates to CSGGQGRSSLAFF.